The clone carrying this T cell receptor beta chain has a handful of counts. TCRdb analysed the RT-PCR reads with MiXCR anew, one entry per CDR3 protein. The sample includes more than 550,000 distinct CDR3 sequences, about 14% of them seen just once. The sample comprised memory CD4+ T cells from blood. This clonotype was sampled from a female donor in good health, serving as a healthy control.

CDR3 bases: TGCAGTGCTATCCCAAGAACGGGGGGCACTGAAGCTTTCTTT. This codes for CSAIPRTGGTEAFF. The genes are TRBV20-1 and TRBJ1-1, with D perhaps matching TRBD1 (5 bases). The CDR3 consists of 14 residues. CDR1 and CDR2 (germline): DFQATT, SNEGSKA (reference sequence). The V end lost 4 bases, the J end lost 4 bases, and 16 bases lay between the germline ends.